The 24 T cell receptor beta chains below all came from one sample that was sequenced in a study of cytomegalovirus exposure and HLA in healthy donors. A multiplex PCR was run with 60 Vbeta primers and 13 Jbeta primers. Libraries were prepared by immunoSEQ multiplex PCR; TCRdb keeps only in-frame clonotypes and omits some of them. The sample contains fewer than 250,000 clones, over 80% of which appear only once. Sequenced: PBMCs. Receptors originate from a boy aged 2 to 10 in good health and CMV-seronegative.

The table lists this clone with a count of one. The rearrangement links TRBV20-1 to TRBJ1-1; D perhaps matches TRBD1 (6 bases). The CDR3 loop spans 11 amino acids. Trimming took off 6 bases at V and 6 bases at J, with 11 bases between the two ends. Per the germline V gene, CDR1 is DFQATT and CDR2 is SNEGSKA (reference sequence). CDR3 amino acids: CSALQGAEAFF. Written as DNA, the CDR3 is TGCAGTGCATTACAGGGCGCTGAAGCTTTCTTT.

The CDR3 region has the DNA TGTGCCAGCAGGGACAGGGGGGTTGGCACAGATACGCAGTATTTT. Its protein product is CASRDRGVGTDTQYF. The V and J genes are TRBV2 and TRBJ2-3, with 10 bases that match TRBD1. V lost 6 bases, J lost 1 base, and 4 bases stayed unmatched. The CDR3 has 15 residues. CDR1 and CDR2 (germline): SNHLY, FYNNEI. Looking up the rest from reference TRBV2 and TRBJ2-3 gives the full variable domain: EPEVTQTPSHQVTQMGQEVILRCVPISNHLYFYWYRQILGQKVEFLVSFYNNEISEKSEIFDDQFSVERPDGSNFTLKIRSTKLEDSAMYFCASRDRGVGTDTQYFGPGTRLTVL.

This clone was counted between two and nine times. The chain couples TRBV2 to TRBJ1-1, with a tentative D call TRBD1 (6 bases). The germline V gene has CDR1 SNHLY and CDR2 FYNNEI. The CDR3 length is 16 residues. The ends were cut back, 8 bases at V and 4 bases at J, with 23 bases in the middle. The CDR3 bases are TGTGCCAGCTCCTCTACCCGGACAGCCGTTCCCACTGAAGCTTTCTTT. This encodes CASSSTRTAVPTEAFF.

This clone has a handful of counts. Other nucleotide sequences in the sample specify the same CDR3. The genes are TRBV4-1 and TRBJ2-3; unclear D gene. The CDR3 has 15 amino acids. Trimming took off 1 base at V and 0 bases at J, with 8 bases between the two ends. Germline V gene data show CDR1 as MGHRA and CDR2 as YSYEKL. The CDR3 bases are TGCGCCAGCAGCCAAGTGGGCTTAAGCACAGATACGCAGTATTTT. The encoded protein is CASSQVGLSTDTQYF.

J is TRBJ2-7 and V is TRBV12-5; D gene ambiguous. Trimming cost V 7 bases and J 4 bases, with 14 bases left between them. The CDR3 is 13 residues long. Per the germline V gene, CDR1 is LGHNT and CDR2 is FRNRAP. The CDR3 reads CASVQALTYEQYF. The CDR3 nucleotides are TGTGCTAGTGTCCAGGCCCTCACTTACGAGCAGTACTTC.

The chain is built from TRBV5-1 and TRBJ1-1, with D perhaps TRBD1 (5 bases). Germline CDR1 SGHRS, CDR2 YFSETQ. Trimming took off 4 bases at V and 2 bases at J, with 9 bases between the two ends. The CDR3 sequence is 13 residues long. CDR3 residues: CASSPRGNTEAFF. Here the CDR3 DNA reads TGCGCCAGCAGCCCAAGGGGCAACACTGAAGCTTTCTTT.

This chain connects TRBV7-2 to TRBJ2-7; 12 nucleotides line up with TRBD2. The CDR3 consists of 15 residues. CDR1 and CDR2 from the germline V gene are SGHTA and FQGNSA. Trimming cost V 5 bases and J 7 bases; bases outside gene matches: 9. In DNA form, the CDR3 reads TGTGCCAGCAGCCCGACTAGCGGGGGCCCTTGGGAGCAGTACTTC. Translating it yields CASSPTSGGPWEQYF.

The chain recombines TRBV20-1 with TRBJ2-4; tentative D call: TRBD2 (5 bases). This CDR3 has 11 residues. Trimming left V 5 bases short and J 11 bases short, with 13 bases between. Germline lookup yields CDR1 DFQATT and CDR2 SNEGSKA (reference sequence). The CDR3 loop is CSAPSSRFQYF. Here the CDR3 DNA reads TGCAGTGCTCCTAGCTCCAGGTTTCAGTACTTC.

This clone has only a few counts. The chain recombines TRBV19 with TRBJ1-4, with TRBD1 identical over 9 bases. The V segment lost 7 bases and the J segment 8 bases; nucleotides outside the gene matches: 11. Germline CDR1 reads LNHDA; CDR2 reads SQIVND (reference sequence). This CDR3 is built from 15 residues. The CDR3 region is CASTARRTGDEKLFF. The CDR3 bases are TGTGCCAGTACCGCTAGGAGGACAGGGGACGAAAAACTGTTTTTT.

This CDR3 is CASSTWDRGTNEKLFF. CDR3 nucleotides: TGTGCCAGCAGCACCTGGGACAGGGGGACTAATGAAAAACTGTTTTTT. This sequence joins TRBV5-5 and TRBJ1-4; 11 bases align to TRBD1. Germline lookup yields CDR1 SGHKS and CDR2 YYEKEE (reference sequence). Trimming cost V 4 bases and J 2 bases; bases outside gene matches: 4. This CDR3 is 16 amino acids long.

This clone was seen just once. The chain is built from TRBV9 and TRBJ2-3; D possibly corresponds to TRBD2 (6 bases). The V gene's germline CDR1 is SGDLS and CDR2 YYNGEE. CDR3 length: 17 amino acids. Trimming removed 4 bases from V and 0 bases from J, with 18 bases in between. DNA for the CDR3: TGTGCCAGCAGCCCGATCGGGGGAGTTCCTAGCACAGATACGCAGTATTTT. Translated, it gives CASSPIGGVPSTDTQYF.

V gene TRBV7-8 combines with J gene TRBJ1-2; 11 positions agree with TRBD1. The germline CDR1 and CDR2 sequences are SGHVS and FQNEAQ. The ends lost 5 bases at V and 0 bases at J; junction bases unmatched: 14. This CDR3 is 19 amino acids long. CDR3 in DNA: TGTGCCAGCAGCACCCCAGACCGGGACAGGGGGATATCTAACTATGGCTACACCTTC. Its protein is CASSTPDRDRGISNYGYTF.

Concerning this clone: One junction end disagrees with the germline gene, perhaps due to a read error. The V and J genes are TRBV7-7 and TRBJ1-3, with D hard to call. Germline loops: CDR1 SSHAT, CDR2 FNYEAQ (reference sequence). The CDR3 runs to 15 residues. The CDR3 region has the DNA TGTGCTAGCAGCTTAGCGCCCGGCTCTGGAAACACCATATATTTT. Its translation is CASSLAPGSGNTIYF.

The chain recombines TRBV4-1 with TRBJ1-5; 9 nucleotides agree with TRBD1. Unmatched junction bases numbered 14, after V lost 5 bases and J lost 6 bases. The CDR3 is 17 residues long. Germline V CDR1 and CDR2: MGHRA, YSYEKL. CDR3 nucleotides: TGCGCCAGCAGCACTGAGCCCTCCGGGACAGGGTTTCAGCCCCAGCATTTT. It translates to CASSTEPSGTGFQPQHF.

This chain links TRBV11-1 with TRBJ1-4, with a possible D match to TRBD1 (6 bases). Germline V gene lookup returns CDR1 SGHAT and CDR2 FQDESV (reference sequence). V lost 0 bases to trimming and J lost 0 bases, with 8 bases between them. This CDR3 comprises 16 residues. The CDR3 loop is CASSLAGQSTNEKLFF. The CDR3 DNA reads TGTGCCAGCAGCTTAGCGGGACAATCAACTAATGAAAAACTGTTTTTT.

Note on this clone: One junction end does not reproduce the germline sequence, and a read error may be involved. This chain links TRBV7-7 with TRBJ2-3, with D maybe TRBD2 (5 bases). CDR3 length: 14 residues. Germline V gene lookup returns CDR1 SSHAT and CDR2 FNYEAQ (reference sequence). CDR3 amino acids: CASSPRTGTDTQYF. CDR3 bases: TGTGCTAGCAGTCCCCGGACTGGCACAGATACGCAGTATTTT.

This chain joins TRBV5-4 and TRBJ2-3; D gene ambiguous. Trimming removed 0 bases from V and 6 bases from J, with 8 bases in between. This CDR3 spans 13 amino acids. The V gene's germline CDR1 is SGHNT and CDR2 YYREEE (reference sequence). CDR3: CASSLDNADTQYF. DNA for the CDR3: TGTGCCAGCAGCTTGGATAACGCGGATACGCAGTATTTT.

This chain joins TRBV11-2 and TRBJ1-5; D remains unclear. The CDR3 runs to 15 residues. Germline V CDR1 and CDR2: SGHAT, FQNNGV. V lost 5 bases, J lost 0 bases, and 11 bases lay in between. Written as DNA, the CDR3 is TGTGCCAGCAGCACGAACGGTATTAGCAATCAGCCCCAGCATTTT. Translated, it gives CASSTNGISNQPQHF.

The CDR3 DNA reads TGTGCCAGCAGTGAAGCGTCGGAGACCCAGTACTTC. Its translation is CASSEASETQYF. V is TRBV13 and J is TRBJ2-5; D is ambiguous. The V gene lost 6 bases and the J gene lost 5 bases, with 10 bases spanning the gap. Germline-derived CDR1 and CDR2 are PRHDT and FYEKMQ (reference sequence). The CDR3 is 12 amino acids. Complete variable domain (other parts from reference TRBV13 and TRBJ2-5): AAGVIQSPRHLIKEKRETATLKCYPIPRHDTVYWYQQGPGQDPQFLISFYEKMQSDKGSIPDRFSAQQFSDYHSELNMSSLELGDSALYFCASSEASETQYFGPGTRLLVL.

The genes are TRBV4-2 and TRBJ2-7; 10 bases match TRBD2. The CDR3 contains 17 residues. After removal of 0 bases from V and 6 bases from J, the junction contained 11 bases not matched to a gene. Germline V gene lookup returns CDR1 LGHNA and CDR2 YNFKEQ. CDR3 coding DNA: TGTGCCAGCAGCCAAGATCTGCCTAGCGGGAGAACGGGCGAGCAGTACTTC. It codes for CASSQDLPSGRTGEQYF.

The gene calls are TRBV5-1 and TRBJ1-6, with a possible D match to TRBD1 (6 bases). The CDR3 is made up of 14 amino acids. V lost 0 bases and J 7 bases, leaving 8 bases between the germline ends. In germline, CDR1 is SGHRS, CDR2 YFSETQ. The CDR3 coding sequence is TGCGCCAGCAGCTTGGACAGGGTAAATTCACCCCTCCACTTT. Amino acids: CASSLDRVNSPLHF.

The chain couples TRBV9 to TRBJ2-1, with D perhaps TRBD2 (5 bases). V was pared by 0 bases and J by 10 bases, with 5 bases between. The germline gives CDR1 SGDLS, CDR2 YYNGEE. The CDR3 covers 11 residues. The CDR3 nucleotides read TGTGCCAGCAGCGTAGGGAGGGAGCAGTTCTTC. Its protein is CASSVGREQFF.

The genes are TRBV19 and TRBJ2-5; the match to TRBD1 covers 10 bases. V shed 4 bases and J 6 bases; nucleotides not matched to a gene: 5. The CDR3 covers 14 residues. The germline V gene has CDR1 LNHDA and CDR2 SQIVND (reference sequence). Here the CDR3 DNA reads TGTGCCAGTAGTACCGGACAGGGGGGGCAGACCCAGTACTTC. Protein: CASSTGQGGQTQYF.

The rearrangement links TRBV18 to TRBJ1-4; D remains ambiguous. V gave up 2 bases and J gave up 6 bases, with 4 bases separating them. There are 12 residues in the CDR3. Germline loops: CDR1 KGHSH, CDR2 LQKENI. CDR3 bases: TGTGCCAGCTCACCAAGCTATGAAAAACTGTTTTTT. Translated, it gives CASSPSYEKLFF.